This TCR beta chain was sequenced during a study of cytomegalovirus exposure and HLA in healthy donors. CDR3 length equals 14 residues. CDR1 is SEHNR, CDR2 FQNEAQ, per germline (reference sequence). PCR involved 60 Vbeta and 13 Jbeta primers. In the original processing: Later analysis identified approximately 88 million unique TCR beta chains, about 11 million shared. Here immunoSEQ multiplex PCR was the method, and the copy in TCRdb shows in-frame clones only, minus some. V and J calls plus clone size are reproduced from that table; the DNA served to infer D and trimming. The data contain some 130,000 clones, roughly 69% of them singletons. Turning to this clone: Its antigen is unknown. At one boundary the junction diverges from the germline segment, which might be a read error.

Study findings and constraints: Within the data, a cluster of highly shared sequence variants was likely a sequencing artifact. Clonal expansion, a later analysis showed, was greater in HLA-associated TCR beta chains than in equally common others. Most CMV-associated TCR beta chains appeared HLA-restricted in a later analysis.

This TCR was recovered from a human donor in good health. What was sequenced was PBMCs. J is TRBJ1-2 and V is TRBV7-9; 7 positions agree with TRBD1. The CDR3 loop reads CSSSLANTGVGYTF. The CDR3 DNA is TGTTCCAGCAGCTTAGCGAATACAGGGGTGGGCTACACCTTC. The full variable domain, with the rest looked up from reference TRBV7-9 and TRBJ1-2, is DTGVSQNPRHKITKRGQNVTFRCDPISEHNRLYWYRQTLGQGPEFLTYFQNEAQLEKSRLLSDRFSAERPKGSFSTLEIQRTEQGDSAMYLCSSSLANTGVGYTFGSGTRLTVV.